These 3 T cell receptor beta chains originate from one sample sequenced in a study of blood T cell repertoires in COVID-19. Clones were read by immunoSEQ multiplex PCR, and TCRdb kept only the in-frame ones, dropping some. The table records roughly 77,000 clones, 75% to 85% of them present only once. The material sequenced was peripheral blood. These receptor sequences come from a woman between 70 and 85 years old with acute or convalescent COVID-19.

The rearrangement uses TRBV4-3 and TRBJ2-7; a weak D match, TRBD1 (7 bases). CDR3 length: 13 amino acids. Germline V CDR1 and CDR2: LGHNA, YSLEER. Trimming left V 3 bases short and J 6 bases short, with 12 bases between. CDR3 residues: CASSQEGTAEQYF. For the CDR3, the DNA is TGCGCCAGCAGCCAGGAGGGGACAGCCGAGCAGTACTTC.

The chain has TRBV7-6 and TRBJ1-4; TRBD1 aligns across 9 bases. V lost 4 bases and J lost 5; bases outside the gene matches: 5. Germline lookup yields CDR1 SGHVS and CDR2 FNYEAQ. This CDR3 is 15 amino acids long. The CDR3 DNA reads TGTGCCAGCAGCTCCACAGGGGGCGGGAATGAAAAACTGTTTTTT. It yields the protein CASSSTGGGNEKLFF.

This clone turned up a few times. V gene TRBV7-9 combines with J gene TRBJ1-1, with D tentatively TRBD1 (6 bases). Trimming shortened V by 3 bases and J by 1 base, and 12 bases separated the two germline ends. Germline CDR1 and CDR2: SEHNR and FQNEAQ (reference sequence). This CDR3 comprises 15 residues. CDR3 coding DNA: TGTGCCAGCAGCTTGCAGGGGCGGCGGAACACTGAAGCTTTCTTT. Its protein is CASSLQGRRNTEAFF.